This record covers a single T cell receptor beta chain. Antigen specificity is unknown. With V trimmed by 0 bases and J by 7 bases, 4 bases remained unmatched. Germline V gene lookup returns CDR1 SGHRS and CDR2 YFSETQ. This CDR3 has 14 amino acids. Libraries were prepared by immunoSEQ multiplex PCR; TCRdb keeps only in-frame clonotypes and omits some of them. The sample gives about 510,000 clones, roughly 79% of which show up once; 12% is in the top ten. The sample belongs to a study of shared clonotypes between healthy human individuals. The study, taken as a whole, reports: Tissue TCR repertoires likely differ from these blood-only repertoires.

The sequencing input was PBMCs. The source is a middle-aged woman in good health. Some clones in this sample may be carry-over from other donors' samples. The chain joins TRBV5-1 to TRBJ2-1; 7 bases align to TRBD2. Here the CDR3 DNA reads TGCGCCAGCAGCTTGGGGTGGGAGGGGAATGAGCAGTTCTTC. Translating it yields CASSLGWEGNEQFF.